The TCR beta chain under discussion was sequenced for a study of T cells in Graves' hyperthyroidism and ophthalmopathy. General study points: Most thyroid clonotypes with frequency above 0.001 were detected in blood. Ophthalmopathy and stable hyperthyroidism were separated by a 13 V-J model.

From RNA transcripts, TCR beta CDR3 regions were amplified. Using the HTBI primer set, a first-round RT-PCR was run on the TCR CDR3. Via MiXCR, TCRdb re-called the multiplex PCR reads, giving one row per CDR3 protein. In the table there are about 560,000 distinct CDR3 sequences, over 15% of which are singletons. This CDR3 spans 14 amino acids. After removal of 5 bases from V and 1 base from J, the junction contained 4 bases not matched to a gene. Germline lookup yields CDR1 LGHNA and CDR2 YNFKEQ. This clonotype was found a few times. Antigen specificity is unknown. Graves' hyperthyroidism qualified as stable when ophthalmopathy did not progress within 18 months. Exclusion of a patient resulted from uncontrolled infection, other autoimmune disease, pregnancy or lactation.

The V gene is TRBV4-2, the J gene TRBJ2-7, with 8 bases fitting TRBD1. Sequenced input: blood. This clonotype was obtained from a young woman with Graves' hyperthyroidism. DNA of the CDR3: TGTGCCAGCAGCGGGACAGGCCCATCCTACGAGCAGTACTTC. Its translation: CASSGTGPSYEQYF.